Shown below are 12 T cell receptor beta chains from a single sample sequenced in a study of neurological immune-mediated disorders. One entry per CDR3 protein results from TCRdb running MiXCR on the 5' RACE reads. The sample shows around 28,000 distinct CDR3 sequences, about 7% of them seen only once. Sequenced sample: PBMCs. The receptors were gathered from a woman in her fifties or sixties in good health.

This chain connects TRBV6-6 to TRBJ2-7; TRBD2 aligns across 7 bases. Looked up from germline, CDR1 is MNHNY and CDR2 is SVGAGI (reference sequence). Trimming at V came to 6 bases and at J to 3 bases, leaving 2 bases not matched to a gene. The CDR3 covers 12 residues. CDR3 protein: CASRGGIYEQYF. DNA for the CDR3: TGTGCCAGCAGGGGAGGGATCTACGAGCAGTACTTC.

Ten or more counts support this clonotype. The V and J genes are TRBV24-1 and TRBJ2-7; 16 bases are shared with TRBD2. The CDR3 runs 19 residues. CDR1 is KGHDR and CDR2 is SFDVKD in the germline V gene. The ends lost 4 bases at V and 4 bases at J; junction bases unmatched: 12. DNA for the CDR3: TGTGCCACCAGTGAGACCGGGACTAGCGGGGGGGCAAGATCGTACGAGCAGTACTTC. As protein: CATSETGTSGGARSYEQYF.

The sample holds many counts of this clonotype. V and J are TRBV20-1 and TRBJ2-3, with D possibly being TRBD2 (6 bases). The CDR3 is made up of 16 amino acids. Trimming took off 0 bases at V and 0 bases at J, with 13 bases between the two ends. CDR1 is DFQATT and CDR2 is SNEGSKA in the germline V gene (reference sequence). CDR3 coding DNA: TGCAGTGCTAGAGATCCCTTGCGGGGTAGCACAGATACGCAGTATTTT. It encodes CSARDPLRGSTDTQYF.

At least ten counts were recorded for this clonotype. The rearrangement joins TRBV5-1 to TRBJ2-7, with 12 bases matching TRBD1. This CDR3 is built from 16 residues. Germline V CDR1 and CDR2: SGHRS, YFSETQ. V was pared by 2 bases and J by 5 bases, with 8 bases of the junction left unmatched. CDR3 sequence reads: CASSFSVGTGGDEQYF. Here the CDR3 DNA reads TGCGCCAGCAGCTTCTCCGTTGGGACAGGGGGCGACGAGCAGTACTTC.

This clonotype was found a few times. This chain uses TRBV7-6 with TRBJ2-3, with D unresolved. Trimming removed 2 bases at V and 5 bases at J, with 20 bases between. This CDR3 contains 17 residues. Germline CDR1 reads SGHVS; CDR2 reads FNYEAQ. The CDR3 coding sequence is TGTGCCAGCAGCTTACTTTCCCGGCGCTCCAACAGAGATACGCAGTATTTT. It encodes CASSLLSRRSNRDTQYF.

This clonotype was counted ten times or more. J is TRBJ1-5 and V is TRBV2; D uncertain. V was shortened by 6 bases and J by 0 bases, with 18 bases between the two germline ends. Germline-derived CDR1 and CDR2 are SNHLY and FYNNEI. The CDR3 runs 17 residues. CDR3 residues: CASSALRGQVSNQPQHF. DNA of the CDR3: TGTGCCAGCAGCGCACTACGGGGTCAGGTTAGCAATCAGCCCCAGCATTTT.

In this sample, this clonotype turned up many times. The chain carries TRBV5-8 and TRBJ2-1, with D maybe TRBD1 (5 bases). Germline loops: CDR1 SGHTS, CDR2 YDEGEE. The CDR3 totals 12 residues. V lost 4 bases, J lost 10 bases, and 12 bases lay in between. The CDR3 coding sequence is TGTGCCAGCAGCATCAGGGCCAGGGAGCAGTTCTTC. Its protein is CASSIRAREQFF. Variable domain in full (rest from reference TRBV5-8 and TRBJ2-1): EAGVTQSPTHLIKTRGQQATLRCSPISGHTSVYWYQQALGLGLQFLLWYDEGEERNRGNFPPRFSGRQFPNYSSELNVNALELEDSALYLCASSIRAREQFFGPGTRLTVL.

This clonotype occurred many times. The chain uses TRBV6-5 and TRBJ2-1; the match to TRBD2 covers 7 bases. The CDR3 covers 15 residues. Germline CDR1 and CDR2: MNHEY and SVGAGI. V dropped 2 bases and J dropped 7; count of bases not matched to a gene: 8. CDR3 sequence (DNA): TGTGCCAGCAGTTACAAGGGAGGACTAGGTAATGAGCAGTTCTTC. It encodes CASSYKGGLGNEQFF.

This clonotype was detected ten times or more. The V and J genes are TRBV11-2 and TRBJ2-1, with unresolved D. The CDR3 contains 14 residues. V lost 0 bases to trimming and J lost 6 bases, with 9 bases between them. The V gene's germline CDR1 is SGHAT and CDR2 FQNNGV. CDR3 sequence: CASSLEPTGNEQFF. CDR3 bases: TGTGCCAGCAGCTTAGAGCCCACCGGCAATGAGCAGTTCTTC.

This clonotype occurred many times. The chain joins TRBV4-1 to TRBJ2-1; the D gene is possibly TRBD2 (8 bases). The CDR3 is 17 residues long. V lost 0 bases to trimming and J lost 6 bases, with 18 bases between them. Per the germline V gene, CDR1 is MGHRA and CDR2 is YSYEKL. The CDR3 protein is CASSQDISGGQTNEQFF. For the CDR3, the DNA is TGCGCCAGCAGCCAAGATATAAGCGGGGGACAGACCAATGAGCAGTTCTTC.

This clonotype was seen repeatedly, ten times or more. This chain joins TRBV4-3 and TRBJ1-3; D unclear. CDR1 and CDR2 (germline): LGHNA, YSLEER. The V gene lost 4 bases and the J gene lost 0 bases, with 7 bases spanning the gap. The CDR3 sequence is 14 residues long. DNA for the CDR3: TGCGCCAGCAGCCTAGCGCGCTCTGGAAACACCATATATTTT. As protein: CASSLARSGNTIYF.

This clonotype has at least ten counts. V gene TRBV20-1 combines with J gene TRBJ2-1; 10 bases align to TRBD2. The V gene end was trimmed by 3 bases and the J gene end by 3 bases; junction bases not matched to a gene: 5. This CDR3 is built from 15 residues. CDR1 DFQATT and CDR2 SNEGSKA come from the germline V gene (reference sequence). CDR3 sequence: CSASPPSGSYNEQFF. CDR3 in DNA: TGCAGTGCTAGCCCCCCTAGCGGGAGCTACAATGAGCAGTTCTTC.